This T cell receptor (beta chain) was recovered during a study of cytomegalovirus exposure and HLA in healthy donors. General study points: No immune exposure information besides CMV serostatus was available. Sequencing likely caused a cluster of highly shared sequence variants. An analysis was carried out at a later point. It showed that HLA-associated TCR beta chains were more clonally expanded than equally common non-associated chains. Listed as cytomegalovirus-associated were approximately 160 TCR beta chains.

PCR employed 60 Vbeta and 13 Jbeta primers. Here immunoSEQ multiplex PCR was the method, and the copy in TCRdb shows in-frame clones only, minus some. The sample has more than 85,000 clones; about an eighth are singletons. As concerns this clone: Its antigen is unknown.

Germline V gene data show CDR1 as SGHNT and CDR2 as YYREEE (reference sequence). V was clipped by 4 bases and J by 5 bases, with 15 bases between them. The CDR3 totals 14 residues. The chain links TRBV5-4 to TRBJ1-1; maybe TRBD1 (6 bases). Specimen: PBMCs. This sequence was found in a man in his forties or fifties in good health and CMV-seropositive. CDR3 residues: CASSPGGRRTEAFF. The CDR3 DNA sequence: TGTGCCAGCAGCCCCGGGGGGCGGAGGACTGAAGCTTTCTTT.